This T cell receptor (beta chain) was captured in a study of T-cell reconstitution after alpha-beta-depleted transplantation in children. General observations from the study: From newly produced T cells came most of the T-cell counts and diversity one year after transplant. Roughly two months post-transplant, alpha-beta T cells reportedly originated from several hundred graft clones that had expanded. The origin of high day-60 TCRbeta diversity in some patients lay in surviving recipient T cells and thymic progenitors.

This clonotype was counted a few times. As yet, its antigen is unknown. Germline assignment: CDR1 SGDLS and CDR2 YYNGEE. V gave up 4 bases and J gave up 4 bases, with 17 bases separating them. This CDR3 contains 16 residues. A library of TCRbeta sequences, prepared with unique molecular identifiers, was generated. TCRdb used MiXCR to reprocess the PCR reads, holding one entry per CDR3 protein. Here the sample spans about 250,000 distinct CDR3 sequences, approximately 24% being singletons. The sample consisted of PBMCs, mostly from graft donor cells, taken 360 days after TCRalphabeta/CD19-depleted stem cell transplant. The chain recombines TRBV9 with TRBJ2-2, with D tentatively TRBD1 (5 bases). This receptor was taken from a female patient aged 2-9 years who had a stem cell transplant for congenital amegakaryocytic thrombocytopenia, so the T cells may come from the graft donor. CDR3 in amino acids: CASSLTGALGTGELFF. CDR3 nucleotides: TGTGCCAGCAGCCTTACAGGCGCCCTGGGCACCGGGGAGCTGTTTTTT.